This T cell receptor (beta chain) was identified during a study of T cell changes during pregnancy in multiple sclerosis. With 5 bases removed from V and 0 bases from J, the gap between germline ends came to 14 bases. CDR3 length: 16 residues. CDR1 MDHEN and CDR2 SYDVKM come from the germline V gene. Sequenced by immunoSEQ multiplex PCR; TCRdb stores in-frame clones only, minus some. The repertoire holds fewer than 95,000 clones, with around 90% as singletons. This rearrangement joins TRBV28 to TRBJ1-3; D unclear. The sequence came from a female donor in good health, enrolled as a control in a pregnancy study. The input for sequencing was peripheral blood, taken in the first trimester of pregnancy. In nucleotides, the CDR3 is TGTGCCAGCAGTAGGCCCGGGTCCTACTCTGGAAACACCATATATTTT. Protein: CASSRPGSYSGNTIYF.